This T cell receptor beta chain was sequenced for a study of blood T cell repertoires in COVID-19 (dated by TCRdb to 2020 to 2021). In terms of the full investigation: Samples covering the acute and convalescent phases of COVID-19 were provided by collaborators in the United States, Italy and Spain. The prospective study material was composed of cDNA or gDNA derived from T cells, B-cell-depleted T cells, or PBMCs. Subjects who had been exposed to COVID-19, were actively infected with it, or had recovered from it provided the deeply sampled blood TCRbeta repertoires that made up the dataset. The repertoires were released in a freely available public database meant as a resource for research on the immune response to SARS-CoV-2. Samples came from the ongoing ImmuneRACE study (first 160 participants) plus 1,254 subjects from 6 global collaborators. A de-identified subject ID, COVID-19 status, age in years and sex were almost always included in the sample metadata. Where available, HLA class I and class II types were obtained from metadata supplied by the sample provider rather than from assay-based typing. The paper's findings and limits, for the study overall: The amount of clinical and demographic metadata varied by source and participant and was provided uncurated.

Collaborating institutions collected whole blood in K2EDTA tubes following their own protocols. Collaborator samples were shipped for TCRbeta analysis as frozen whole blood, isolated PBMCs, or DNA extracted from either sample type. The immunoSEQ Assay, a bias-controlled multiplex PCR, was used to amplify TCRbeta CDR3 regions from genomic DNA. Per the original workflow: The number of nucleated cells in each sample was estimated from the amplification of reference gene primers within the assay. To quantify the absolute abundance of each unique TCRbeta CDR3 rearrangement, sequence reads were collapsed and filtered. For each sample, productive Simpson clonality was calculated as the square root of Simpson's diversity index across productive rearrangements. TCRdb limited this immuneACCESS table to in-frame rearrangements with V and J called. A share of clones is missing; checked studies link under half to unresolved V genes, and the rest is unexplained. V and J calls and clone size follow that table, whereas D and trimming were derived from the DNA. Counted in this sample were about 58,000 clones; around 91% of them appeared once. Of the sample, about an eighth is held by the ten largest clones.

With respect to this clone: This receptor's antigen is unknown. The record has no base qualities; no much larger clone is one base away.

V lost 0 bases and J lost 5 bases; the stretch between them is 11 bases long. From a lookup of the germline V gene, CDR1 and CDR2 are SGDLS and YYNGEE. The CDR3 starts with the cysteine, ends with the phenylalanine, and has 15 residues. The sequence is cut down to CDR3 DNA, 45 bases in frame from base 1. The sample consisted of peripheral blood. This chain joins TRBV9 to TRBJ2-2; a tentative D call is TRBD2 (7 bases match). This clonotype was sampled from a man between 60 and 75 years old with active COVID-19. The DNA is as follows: TGTGCCAGCAGCGTAGACAGGGAGGGGACCGGGGAGCTGTTTTTT. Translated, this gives CASSVDREGTGELFF.